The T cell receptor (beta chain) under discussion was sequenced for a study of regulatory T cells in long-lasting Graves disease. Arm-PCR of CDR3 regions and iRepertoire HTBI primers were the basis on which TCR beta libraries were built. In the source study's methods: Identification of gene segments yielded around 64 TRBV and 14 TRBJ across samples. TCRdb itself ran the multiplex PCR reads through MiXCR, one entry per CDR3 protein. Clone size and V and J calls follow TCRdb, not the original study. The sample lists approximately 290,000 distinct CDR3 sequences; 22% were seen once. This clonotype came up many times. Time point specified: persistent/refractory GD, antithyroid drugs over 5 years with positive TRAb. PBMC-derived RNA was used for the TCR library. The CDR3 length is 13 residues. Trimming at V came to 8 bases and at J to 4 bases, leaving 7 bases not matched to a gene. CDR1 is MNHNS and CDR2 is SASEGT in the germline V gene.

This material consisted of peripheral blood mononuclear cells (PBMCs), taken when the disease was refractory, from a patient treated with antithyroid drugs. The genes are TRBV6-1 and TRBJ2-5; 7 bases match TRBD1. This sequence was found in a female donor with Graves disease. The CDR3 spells CASSRGPAETQYF. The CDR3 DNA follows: TGTGCCAGCTCTAGGGGGCCGGCAGAGACCCAGTACTTC.